Listed here are 21 T cell receptor beta chains from one sample, sequenced in a study of blood T cell repertoires in COVID-19 (dated by TCRdb to 2020 to 2021). The library was made by the immunoSEQ multiplex PCR assay. In TCRdb, the immuneACCESS table is reduced to in-frame sequences with V and J assigned. These tables do not hold every clone; where another copy was compared, an unresolved V gene accounts for under half, and the others remain unexplained. The sample has some 500,000 clones on record, roughly 91% of them singletons. Roughly 8.3% of the sample goes to the ten largest clones. Sequenced sample: peripheral blood. These receptors were taken from a woman between 50 and 59 years old with COVID-19, enrolled during active disease.

The chain has TRBV19 and TRBJ1-1; 8 nucleotides align to TRBD1. This CDR3 comprises 16 residues. Germline loops: CDR1 LNHDA, CDR2 SQIVND (reference sequence). V trimming: 5 bases; J trimming: 1 base; junction bases outside the gene matches: 9. The CDR3 is CASSSPPDRGNTEAFF. As DNA, the CDR3 is TGTGCCAGTAGTTCCCCCCCCGACAGGGGGAACACTGAAGCTTTCTTT.

This clone was observed a single time. The rearrangement uses TRBV6-1 and TRBJ1-1; D remains ambiguous. The CDR3 length is 15 residues. The ends were cut back, 1 base at V and 3 bases at J, with 12 bases in the middle. Germline CDR1 and CDR2: MNHNS and SASEGT. The CDR3 bases are TGTGCCAGCAGTGAAGGTTCGGCCGACTACACTGAAGCTTTCTTT. This translates into CASSEGSADYTEAFF.

This clone was recorded only once. The V call is TRBV29-1, the J call TRBJ1-2, with 8 bases fitting TRBD1. V was pared by 7 bases and J by 6 bases, with 7 bases of the junction left unmatched. The CDR3 spans 12 residues. Germline values: CDR1 SQVTM, CDR2 ANQGSEA. The CDR3 bases are TGCAGCGGGGGGACAGGTTTGGATGGCTACACCTTC. The encoded protein is CSGGTGLDGYTF.

The chain carries TRBV5-4 and TRBJ1-2, with 8 bases fitting TRBD1. The CDR3 is 15 amino acids. CDR1 is SGHNT, CDR2 YYREEE, per germline (reference sequence). Losses at the gene ends were 0 bases for V and 8 bases for J; bases not matched to a gene: 9. The CDR3 DNA sequence: TGTGCCAGCAGCTTGGCTGACAGGGGATCTATGGGCTACACCTTC. It encodes CASSLADRGSMGYTF.

This chain joins TRBV6-5 and TRBJ2-3; D is perhaps TRBD2 (6 bases). The V gene's germline CDR1 is MNHEY and CDR2 SVGAGI. This CDR3 contains 15 residues. V was cut by 0 bases and J by 4 bases, with 11 bases left in between. The CDR3 DNA reads TGTGCCAGCAGTTACTCCCCGGGAGAGTCAGATACGCAGTATTTT. Translating it yields CASSYSPGESDTQYF.

V usage is TRBV4-1 and J usage is TRBJ1-3; 9 positions agree with TRBD1. Germline loops: CDR1 MGHRA, CDR2 YSYEKL. The J segment lost 1 base and the V segment lost 0 bases, leaving 4 bases of the junction unmatched. The CDR3 has 17 amino acids. This CDR3 is CASSQDYRGLSGNTIYF. The CDR3 DNA reads as TGCGCCAGCAGCCAAGATTACAGGGGGCTTTCTGGAAACACCATATATTTT.

The chain employs TRBV13 and TRBJ1-2, with TRBD1 as a possible D gene (6 bases). V was cut by 5 bases and J by 4 bases, with 11 bases left in between. The V gene's germline CDR1 is PRHDT and CDR2 FYEKMQ (reference sequence). This CDR3 comprises 13 residues. The CDR3 DNA sequence: TGTGCCAGCAGCGCAAGGACAGCCTATGGCTACACCTTC. Translated, it gives CASSARTAYGYTF. Complete variable domain (other parts from reference TRBV13 and TRBJ1-2): AAGVIQSPRHLIKEKRETATLKCYPIPRHDTVYWYQQGPGQDPQFLISFYEKMQSDKGSIPDRFSAQQFSDYHSELNMSSLELGDSALYFCASSARTAYGYTFGSGTRLTVV.

This CDR3 is CASADRRGETQYF. CDR3 bases: TGCGCCAGCGCGGACAGGCGAGGAGAGACCCAGTACTTC. The chain recombines TRBV10-1 with TRBJ2-5, with TRBD1 identical over 7 bases. Germline V lookup: CDR1 WNHNN, CDR2 SYGVQD (reference sequence). CDR3 length: 13 amino acids. V was pared by 8 bases and J by 4 bases, with 7 bases of the junction left unmatched.

The chain carries TRBV19 and TRBJ1-1; a weak D match, TRBD1 (5 bases). This CDR3 spans 15 amino acids. Trimming removed 3 bases at V and 11 bases at J, with 22 bases between. Germline V lookup: CDR1 LNHDA, CDR2 SQIVND (reference sequence). The CDR3 DNA is TGTGCCAGTAGTATCGGGGGATCCGCGTGGGGAGGGGCTTTCTTT. Translated, it gives CASSIGGSAWGGAFF.

The rearrangement links TRBV5-1 to TRBJ2-3, with D maybe TRBD1 (6 bases). The CDR3 is made up of 16 amino acids. Germline V CDR1 and CDR2: SGHRS, YFSETQ. V gave up 3 bases and J gave up 1 base, with 15 bases separating them. Here the CDR3 reads CASSSGQTEGTDTQYF. DNA of the CDR3: TGCGCCAGCAGCTCCGGACAGACGGAAGGCACAGATACGCAGTATTTT.

The chain couples TRBV5-4 to TRBJ1-2; D is undetermined. With 6 bases removed from V and 4 bases from J, the gap between germline ends came to 13 bases. CDR1 and CDR2 (germline): SGHNT, YYREEE (reference sequence). This CDR3 has 13 residues. DNA for the CDR3: TGTGCCAGCAACTATGACGGCCGCTATGGCTACACCTTC. Translation gives CASNYDGRYGYTF.

The V and J genes are TRBV24-1 and TRBJ2-3; D unresolved. V lost 0 bases to trimming and J lost 10 bases, with 10 bases between them. Germline CDR1 and CDR2: KGHDR and SFDVKD. CDR3 size: 13 residues. The CDR3: CATSDLWADAQYF. For the CDR3, the DNA is TGTGCCACCAGTGATTTGTGGGCCGATGCGCAGTATTTT.

The chain recombines TRBV6-5 with TRBJ1-1; weak D call: TRBD1 (5 bases). This CDR3 has 10 residues. Per germline, CDR1 MNHEY and CDR2 SVGAGI. The V end lost 11 bases, the J end lost 6 bases, and 10 bases lay between the germline ends. CDR3 region: CAYGGAEAFF. The DNA for the CDR3 is TGTGCCTACGGAGGGGCTGAAGCTTTCTTT.

The V and J genes are TRBV19 and TRBJ1-1; D might be TRBD1 (5 bases). The germline CDR1 and CDR2 sequences are LNHDA and SQIVND (reference sequence). V lost 3 bases to trimming and J lost 6 bases, with 17 bases between them. The CDR3 has 15 residues. The CDR3 DNA sequence: TGTGCCAGTAGTATTCTCGCGGGGGGAAGCGCTGAAGCTTTCTTT. This gives the protein CASSILAGGSAEAFF.

J is TRBJ1-3 and V is TRBV9; the D gene is possibly TRBD1 (6 bases). The germline V gene encodes CDR1 SGDLS and CDR2 YYNGEE. This CDR3 is built from 15 residues. The V gene lost 4 bases and the J gene lost 0 bases, with 11 bases spanning the gap. CDR3: CASSSGTSSGNTIYF. The CDR3 bases are TGTGCCAGCAGCAGCGGGACAAGCTCTGGAAACACCATATATTTT.

This chain links TRBV7-9 with TRBJ1-2; TRBD1 is a possible D gene (6 bases). Germline V gene lookup returns CDR1 SEHNR and CDR2 FQNEAQ (reference sequence). Trimming took off 3 bases at V and 3 bases at J, with 17 bases between the two ends. This CDR3 region has 16 residues. For the CDR3, the DNA is TGTGCCAGCAGCTTTTTTGAGATAGCAGGGGACTATGGCTACACCTTC. Protein: CASSFFEIAGDYGYTF.

The V call is TRBV6-6, the J call TRBJ1-1; no reliable D call. Trimming removed 5 bases at V and 5 bases at J, with 9 bases between. Germline CDR1 and CDR2: MNHNY and SVGAGI (reference sequence). This CDR3 is built from 12 residues. This CDR3 reads CASSKAGTEAFF. CDR3 in DNA: TGTGCCAGCAGTAAGGCGGGAACTGAAGCTTTCTTT.

V is TRBV11-2 and J is TRBJ2-7; unclear D gene. V was trimmed by 3 bases and J by 1 base, leaving 10 bases between them. Germline loops: CDR1 SGHAT, CDR2 FQNNGV. CDR3 length equals 14 residues. The CDR3 bases are TGTGCCAGCAGCTTCCAAGTGACTTCCTACGAGCAGTACTTC. It translates to CASSFQVTSYEQYF.

This chain connects TRBV5-1 to TRBJ2-1, with 10 bases lining up with TRBD2. This CDR3 spans 16 amino acids. The trim removed 1 base at V and 6 bases at J, leaving 7 bases unmatched. The germline V gene encodes CDR1 SGHRS and CDR2 YFSETQ. CDR3: CASSLTGLAGVNEQFF. The CDR3 DNA reads TGCGCCAGCAGCTTGACGGGGCTAGCGGGGGTCAATGAGCAGTTCTTC.

The CDR3 reads CASSSPSTDGYTF. The CDR3, as DNA: TGTGCCAGCAGTTCCCCCTCGACTGATGGCTACACCTTC. J is TRBJ1-2 and V is TRBV28; D is unresolved. Trimming stripped 4 bases from V and 6 bases from J, with 12 bases between. This CDR3 contains 13 residues. The germline V gene has CDR1 MDHEN and CDR2 SYDVKM.

The chain combines TRBV27 with TRBJ1-1, with D perhaps matching TRBD1 (5 bases). The CDR3 runs 14 residues. V lost 5 bases and J 4 bases, leaving 14 bases between the germline ends. Germline lookup yields CDR1 MNHEY and CDR2 SMNVEV (reference sequence). CDR3 nucleotide sequence: TGTGCCAGCAGTGAAGGGGTAATCGGCACTGAAGCTTTCTTT. This encodes CASSEGVIGTEAFF.